A selection of T cell receptor beta chains follows, all from one sample in a study of cytomegalovirus exposure and HLA in healthy donors. Libraries were prepared by immunoSEQ multiplex PCR; TCRdb keeps only in-frame clonotypes and omits some of them. The top ten clones hold roughly 3% of a sample with 160,000 or so clones, 88% of them seen once. Input material: PBMCs. These receptors originate from a man younger than 35 in good health and CMV-seronegative. Each CDR3 is given with its conserved first and last residue. The order of the fields is D gene, V gene, J gene, clone size, CDR3 DNA, CDR3 protein. The D gene is left open where the match is weak. Size values are once, few and many counts, or a class for expanded clones, and some rows have none.

NA,TRBV5-6,TRBJ1-5,NA,TGTGCCAGCAGCTTGAGGGGTACTAGCAATCAGCCCCAGCATTTT,CASSLRGTSNQPQHF
TRBD2,TRBV15,TRBJ2-1,NA,TGTGCCACCAGCAGAGATAGTTTAGTAGCGGGAGTGCCCCTCTCCTACAATGAGCAGTTCTTC,CATSRDSLVAGVPLSYNEQFF
NA,TRBV19,TRBJ1-5,NA,TGTGCCAGTAGTATAGCGACTCATAGCAATCAGCCCCAGCATTTT,CASSIATHSNQPQHF
TRBD1,TRBV15,TRBJ2-3,once,TGTGCCACCAGGACAGGGACCCCCACAGATACGCAGTATTTT,CATRTGTPTDTQYF
TRBD2,TRBV28,TRBJ2-7,NA,TGTGCCAGCAGTTTAGGGCTAGCGGGAGCTCAGGGCGAGCAGTACTTC,CASSLGLAGAQGEQYF
NA,TRBV10-1,TRBJ2-7,NA,TGCGCCAGCGGTCCTAGGACCTACGAGCAGTACTTC,CASGPRTYEQYF
NA,TRBV13,TRBJ2-7,NA,TGTGCCAGCAGCCCCCGACTAGACTACGAGCAGTACTTC,CASSPRLDYEQYF
TRBD1,TRBV5-1,TRBJ2-5,NA,TGCGCCAGCAGCGCGATGACAGGGGCAGGGGAGACCCAGTACTTC,CASSAMTGAGETQYF
TRBD1,TRBV5-1,TRBJ1-4,once,TGCGCCAGCAGACCGGGACAGGGGGCCGCTAATGAAAAACTGTTTTTT,CASRPGQGAANEKLFF
NA,TRBV6-5,TRBJ1-5,NA,TGTGCCAGCGCACAGGGATTTGACAATCAGCCCCAGCATTTT,CASAQGFDNQPQHF
NA,TRBV13,TRBJ2-5,NA,TGTGCCAGCAGCACTCGGACACCCTACACTTGGGAGACCCAGTACTTC,CASSTRTPYTWETQYF
NA,TRBV10-2,TRBJ2-7,NA,TGCGCCAGCAGCAGATCTCCCTACGAGCAGTACTTC,CASSRSPYEQYF
TRBD1,TRBV28,TRBJ1-1,NA,TGTGCCAGCAGTCCCCCCCAGGGGGGTAGGGTGAACACTGAAGCTTTCTTT,CASSPPQGGRVNTEAFF
NA,TRBV10-2,TRBJ2-1,NA,TGCGCCAGCATAGAAGCCCACGGGGGAACCTCCTACAATGAGCAGTTCTTC,CASIEAHGGTSYNEQFF
TRBD1,TRBV27,TRBJ2-2,NA,TGTGCCAGCATGGTATCGCGGGGACAGGCCGGGGAGCTGTTTTTT,CASMVSRGQAGELFF
NA,TRBV18,TRBJ2-1,NA,TGTGCCAGCTCACCACTTGCGGCTGAGCAGTTCTTC,CASSPLAAEQFF
NA,TRBV19,TRBJ1-1,few,TGTGCCAGTAGTGTCTCCCCAGGGCATAACTTGGCCTACGAAGCTTTCTTT,CASSVSPGHNLAYEAFF
TRBD1,TRBV25-1,TRBJ1-1,NA,TGTGCCAGCAGTGGGGGGGGACAGGGGAGCACTGAAGCTTTCTTT,CASSGGGQGSTEAFF
TRBD2,TRBV27,TRBJ2-1,NA,TGTGCCAGCAGGCCGGGACTAGCGGGAAACAATGAGCAGTTCTTC,CASRPGLAGNNEQFF
NA,TRBV2,TRBJ2-2,NA,TGTGCCAGCAGTGAGGCGGCGGCAGCTGCGAACACCGGGGAGCTGTTTTTT,CASSEAAAAANTGELFF
TRBD1,TRBV28,TRBJ2-2,few,TGTGCCAGCAGTTGGACAGGGGCGGCGAAAACCGGGGAGCTGTTTTTT,CASSWTGAAKTGELFF
TRBD1,TRBV6-5,TRBJ2-1,NA,TGTGCCAGCAGTTACCGCTCCGGACAGGGTGGAGGTGAGCAGTTCTTC,CASSYRSGQGGGEQFF
NA,TRBV11-2,TRBJ2-7,NA,TGTGCCAGCAGCTTATTTCCGCCAGACGAGCAGTACTTC,CASSLFPPDEQYF
NA,TRBV5-4,TRBJ2-7,NA,TGTGCCAGCAGTTCCCGCGGGGCCGAGCAGTACTTC,CASSSRGAEQYF
TRBD2,TRBV7-7,TRBJ2-1,few,TGTGCTAGCAGCATACTTAGCGGGGATGAGCAGTTCTTC,CASSILSGDEQFF
TRBD1,TRBV5-1,TRBJ1-1,NA,TGCGCCAGCAGCGCAGGGACAGGGCGGGTAGGAACTGAAGCTTTCTTT,CASSAGTGRVGTEAFF
NA,TRBV4-1,TRBJ2-3,NA,TGCGCCAGCAGCCAGCCGGGCACAGATACGCAGTATTTT,CASSQPGTDTQYF
NA,TRBV7-9,TRBJ1-2,NA,TGTGCCAGCAGCCCCAGGCAGGGCTATGGCTACACCTTC,CASSPRQGYGYTF
TRBD1,TRBV18,TRBJ1-5,NA,TGTGCCAGCTCACTAGACAGGGGAAGCAATCAGCCCCAGCATTTT,CASSLDRGSNQPQHF
NA,TRBV28,TRBJ1-2,NA,TGTGCCAGCAGTTCCCCTCGGGGGGAGGATGGCTACACCTTC,CASSSPRGEDGYTF
TRBD2,TRBV30,TRBJ2-3,NA,TGTGCCTGGACTCTGACTAGCGGGGGTTCAGATACGCAGTATTTT,CAWTLTSGGSDTQYF
NA,TRBV2,TRBJ1-1,NA,TGTGCCAGCAGAAAGCCTCGGAGGACAGATATGAACACTGAAGCTTTCTTT,CASRKPRRTDMNTEAFF
TRBD2,TRBV27,TRBJ2-2,NA,TGTGCCAGCAGTTTATCAGGAACTAGCGGGGACACCGGGGAGCTGTTTTTT,CASSLSGTSGDTGELFF
NA,TRBV5-1,TRBJ2-1,NA,TGCGCCAGCAGCTTGGGGCCCGATAGAGGTCGTGGCAATGAGCAGTTCTTC,CASSLGPDRGRGNEQFF
TRBD1,TRBV5-1,TRBJ1-1,NA,TGCGCCAGCAGCACAACAGGGGTGGGCACTGAAGCTTTCTTT,CASSTTGVGTEAFF
TRBD2,TRBV5-1,TRBJ2-2,NA,TGCGCCAGCAGCTTGTGGGCTGGGACTAGCGGGTCTAAGTCCGGGGAGCTGTTTTTT,CASSLWAGTSGSKSGELFF
TRBD2,TRBV5-1,TRBJ2-2,NA,TGCGCCAGCAATCGACTAGCGGGAGAGGGCGGGGAGCTGTTTTTT,CASNRLAGEGGELFF
NA,TRBV7-2,TRBJ2-7,NA,TGTGCCAGCAGCTTAGTAGACTTACGCTACTACGAGCAGTACTTC,CASSLVDLRYYEQYF
TRBD2,TRBV7-9,TRBJ2-3,NA,TGTGCCAGCAGCCCTACTAGCGGGAGGGCAGATACGCAGTATTTT,CASSPTSGRADTQYF
TRBD1,TRBV10-3,TRBJ2-6,NA,TGTGCCATCACCGGAGGACAGGACAAAGGGGCCAACGTCCTGACTTTC,CAITGGQDKGANVLTF
TRBD2,TRBV28,TRBJ2-1,once,TGTGCCAGCAAGAGGGAGCGGGATCGCTACAATGAGCAGTTCTTC,CASKRERDRYNEQFF
TRBD1,TRBV4-2,TRBJ1-2,NA,TGTGCCAGCAGCCAAGTCTCCGACAGGGGACCATCCAACTATGGCTACACCTTC,CASSQVSDRGPSNYGYTF
NA,TRBV10-1,TRBJ1-5,few,TGCGCCAGCAGTGAGGTCCATCCAGGGCTGGAGCCCCAGCATTTT,CASSEVHPGLEPQHF
NA,TRBV7-2,TRBJ2-1,NA,TGTGCCAGCAGCTTAGCCAGTTCGTCCTACAATGAGCAGTTCTTC,CASSLASSSYNEQFF
TRBD2,TRBV11-2,TRBJ2-7,NA,TGTGCCAGCAGCTTTGGGACTAGCGGGCTCTACGAGCAGTACTTC,CASSFGTSGLYEQYF
TRBD1,TRBV10-1,TRBJ2-2,NA,TGCGCCAGCAGTCACGGACAGGGCCCGTACACCGGGGAGCTGTTTTTT,CASSHGQGPYTGELFF
TRBD2,TRBV10-3,TRBJ2-1,NA,TGTGCCGCCCGGACTAGCGGGATCAATGAGCAGTTCTTC,CAARTSGINEQFF
TRBD1,TRBV5-4,TRBJ2-7,NA,TGTGCCACAACCCAGGACAGGGCCCACGAGCAGTACTTC,CATTQDRAHEQYF
NA,TRBV6-1,TRBJ2-2,once,TGTGCCAGCAGTGGACACCCTGGGGAGCTGTTTTTT,CASSGHPGELFF
NA,TRBV6-6,TRBJ2-7,NA,TGTGCCAGCACCCTACGCGGGACGGCCTCCTACGAGCAGTACTTC,CASTLRGTASYEQYF
TRBD1,TRBV10-1,TRBJ2-2,NA,TGCGCCAGTAACCCGGACAGGCATTCATACGAAATGACCGGGGAGCTGTTTTTT,CASNPDRHSYEMTGELFF
TRBD1,TRBV5-1,TRBJ1-1,few,TGCGCCAGCAGCCTCTCGGGACAGATGAACACTGAAGCTTTCTTT,CASSLSGQMNTEAFF
TRBD1,TRBV5-8,TRBJ1-2,NA,TGTGCCAGCAGCCATGGGCCGAGGGGGCTGTTCTATGGCTACACCTTC,CASSHGPRGLFYGYTF